The 30 T cell receptor beta chains in this list originate from one sample, sequenced in a study of T-cell reconstitution after alpha-beta-depleted transplantation in children. For TCRbeta, the library was prepared with unique molecular identifiers. TCRdb recomputed calls from the PCR reads with MiXCR, one row per CDR3 protein. The repertoire has about 830,000 distinct CDR3 sequences, 16% of them found once; the top ten carry approximately 5%. The starting material was PBMCs, mostly from graft donor cells, obtained 360 days after TCRalphabeta/CD19-depleted stem cell transplant. These receptors were collected from a male patient younger than 18 who had a stem cell transplant for acute lymphoblastic leukemia, so the T cells may come from the graft donor.

The rearrangement links TRBV5-1 to TRBJ1-4; 8 bases map to TRBD1. The J segment lost 6 bases and the V segment lost 6 bases, leaving 10 bases of the junction unmatched. The CDR3 is 15 residues long. CDR1 and CDR2 (germline): SGHRS, YFSETQ. CDR3 in DNA: TGCGCCAGCAACAGGGGGAGTGGGTACGATGAAAAACTGTTTTTT. It translates to CASNRGSGYDEKLFF.

This clonotype showed up just a few times. The chain joins TRBV29-1 to TRBJ2-1; 12 bases are shared with TRBD2. This CDR3 contains 18 residues. The V and J ends lost 7 bases and 3 bases, in that order; junction bases with no gene match: 16. CDR1 and CDR2 from the germline V gene are SQVTM and ANQGSEA. In DNA form, the CDR3 reads TGCAGCGCTGCCTACGAGACTAGCGGGAGAAGTGGCTACAATGAGCAGTTCTTC. It translates to CSAAYETSGRSGYNEQFF.

The chain combines TRBV19 with TRBJ1-5; D is uncertain. The V end was cut by 7 bases, the J end by 3 bases, with 7 bases between. This CDR3 has 12 amino acids. CDR1 LNHDA and CDR2 SQIVND come from the germline V gene (reference sequence). CDR3 protein: CASTDFNQPQHF. The CDR3 DNA reads as TGTGCCAGTACAGATTTCAATCAGCCCCAGCATTTT.

This clonotype was detected a few times. V and J are TRBV27 and TRBJ2-3, with a possible D match to TRBD1 (5 bases). This CDR3 comprises 16 residues. The V and J ends lost 5 bases and 6 bases respectively, with 21 bases between them. The V gene's germline CDR1 is MNHEY and CDR2 SMNVEV (reference sequence). Written as DNA, the CDR3 is TGTGCCAGCAGTACTACCAGGGTAACTGGGCCGGATACGCAGTATTTT. This encodes CASSTTRVTGPDTQYF.

This clonotype has just a few counts. This chain joins TRBV5-1 and TRBJ2-7, with D perhaps matching TRBD2 (6 bases). This CDR3 contains 17 residues. The V end lost 0 bases, the J end lost 0 bases, and 16 bases lay between the germline ends. Germline V CDR1 and CDR2: SGHRS, YFSETQ. DNA of the CDR3: TGCGCCAGCAGCTTGGTCCTAGCGTCAAGTAGCTCCTACGAGCAGTACTTC. Its protein product is CASSLVLASSSSYEQYF.

This clonotype was seen more than once but under ten times. The chain combines TRBV7-3 with TRBJ2-1; 15 bases agree with TRBD2. The J segment lost 0 bases and the V segment lost 3 bases, leaving 15 bases of the junction unmatched. Germline assignment: CDR1 SGHTA and CDR2 FQGTGA. This CDR3 spans 22 amino acids. The CDR3 sequence: CASSFTTWTSGRGRVSYNEQFF. Written as DNA, the CDR3 is TGTGCCAGCAGCTTTACTACTTGGACTAGCGGGAGGGGGAGGGTCTCCTACAATGAGCAGTTCTTC.

The chain uses TRBV7-9 and TRBJ2-1; D gene ambiguous. This CDR3 has 11 amino acids. Trimming removed 7 bases from V and 7 bases from J, with 8 bases in between. Germline CDR1 reads SEHNR; CDR2 reads FQNEAQ (reference sequence). The CDR3 DNA reads as TGTGCCAGCAATGTAGGGAATGAGCAGTTCTTC. Protein: CASNVGNEQFF.

The CDR3 region has the DNA TGCGCCAGCAGCGGGAGGCGTGCGTGGAACACTGAAGCTTTCTTT. Encoded protein: CASSGRRAWNTEAFF. This chain connects TRBV5-1 to TRBJ1-1; no definite D call. Germline values: CDR1 SGHRS, CDR2 YFSETQ. Trimming removed 4 bases at V and 1 base at J, with 14 bases between. This CDR3 region has 15 residues.

This clonotype was counted ten times or more. The CDR3 DNA follows: TGTGCCAGCAGTTTCCGACTAGCGGGATTCCATGAGCAGTTCTTC. Translation gives CASSFRLAGFHEQFF. This chain uses TRBV12-3 or TRBV12-4 with TRBJ2-1, with 11 bases identical to TRBD2. The ends lost 3 bases at V and 8 bases at J; junction bases unmatched: 6. This CDR3 is 15 amino acids long.

The chain carries TRBV6-2 or TRBV6-3 and TRBJ2-2; D may be TRBD1 (6 bases). The ends were cut back, 6 bases at V and 6 bases at J, with 11 bases in the middle. Germline CDR1 is MNHEY and CDR2 is SVGEGT. This CDR3 spans 13 amino acids. In DNA, the CDR3 is TGTGCCAGCAGGTCTTACAGGGCCGGGGAGCTGTTTTTT. The encoded protein is CASRSYRAGELFF.

The rearrangement joins TRBV20-1 to TRBJ1-6; TRBD1 matches 8 bases. Looked up from germline, CDR1 is DFQATT and CDR2 is SNEGSKA (reference sequence). The CDR3 contains 12 residues. V lost 5 bases, J lost 15 bases, and 9 bases stayed unmatched. The DNA for the CDR3 is TGCAGTGCTCAGGACAGGGCTTTTTTCCTCCACTTT. Residues: CSAQDRAFFLHF.

This clonotype was seen more than once but under ten times. V usage is TRBV11-3 and J usage is TRBJ2-1, with TRBD1 matching over 8 bases. Germline V gene lookup returns CDR1 SGHNT and CDR2 YENEEA. The J segment lost 10 bases and the V segment lost 10 bases, leaving 9 bases of the junction unmatched. CDR3 length: 12 residues. The DNA for the CDR3 is TGTGCCACCCAGGACAGGGTCGGCGAGCAGTTCTTC. Translation gives CATQDRVGEQFF.

The sample holds one count of this clonotype. The chain uses TRBV5-1 and TRBJ2-7; weak D call: TRBD2 (6 bases). Germline V gene data show CDR1 as SGHRS and CDR2 as YFSETQ. The CDR3 has 16 amino acids. The germline V and J ends were trimmed by 0 bases and 3 bases, with 16 bases remaining between them. DNA for the CDR3: TGCGCCAGCAGCTTGGAGGCGGGACCCCCCCACTACGAGCAGTACTTC. Amino acid sequence: CASSLEAGPPHYEQYF.

This clonotype was observed a few times. The chain carries TRBV6-5 and TRBJ1-1; D is undetermined. Germline V gene sequence: CDR1 MNHEY, CDR2 SVGAGI. V was shortened by 2 bases and J by 1 base, with 8 bases between the two germline ends. CDR3 length: 14 amino acids. For the CDR3, the DNA is TGTGCCAGCAGTTACGGGCAACAGAACACTGAAGCTTTCTTT. Its translation is CASSYGQQNTEAFF.

The V and J genes are TRBV29-1 and TRBJ2-7, with TRBD1 matching over 8 bases. The CDR3 runs 12 residues. V lost 7 bases to trimming and J lost 5 bases; unmatched junction nucleotides: 7. Germline V lookup: CDR1 SQVTM, CDR2 ANQGSEA. CDR3 loop: CSATGTGDEQYF. DNA for the CDR3: TGCAGCGCGACCGGGACAGGTGACGAGCAGTACTTC.

This clonotype has a count of ten or more. The rearrangement joins TRBV27 to TRBJ2-5; D is unclear. Germline V gene sequence: CDR1 MNHEY, CDR2 SMNVEV (reference sequence). The CDR3 runs 12 residues. Between the trimmed V and J ends, which lost 5 bases and 5 bases, there was a span of 9 bases. In nucleotides, the CDR3 is TGTGCCAGCAGTCACCCCGGGGAGACCCAGTACTTC. This gives the protein CASSHPGETQYF.

V and J are TRBV4-1 and TRBJ2-2, with D unresolved. CDR3 length: 16 amino acids. Trimming stripped 1 base from V and 0 bases from J, with 9 bases between. Germline V gene sequence: CDR1 MGHRA, CDR2 YSYEKL. The chain's CDR3 is CASSQVAGPNTGELFF. The DNA of the CDR3 is TGCGCCAGCAGCCAAGTAGCAGGACCGAACACCGGGGAGCTGTTTTTT.

This chain joins TRBV12-3 or TRBV12-4 and TRBJ2-5; D might be TRBD2 (5 bases). The CDR3 is made up of 14 amino acids. Trimming cost V 4 bases and J 1 base, with 10 bases left between them. The CDR3 reads CASSSSMSQETQYF. CDR3 coding DNA: TGTGCCAGCAGTTCTAGCATGAGCCAAGAGACCCAGTACTTC.

Ten or more counts support this clonotype. V and J are TRBV18 and TRBJ2-1; a weak D match, TRBD2 (6 bases). Germline CDR1 KGHSH, CDR2 LQKENI. V lost 2 bases and J 10 bases, leaving 6 bases between the germline ends. The length of the CDR3 is 11 residues. The CDR3 here is CASSPSGEQFF. In nucleotides, the CDR3 is TGTGCCAGCTCACCAAGCGGGGAGCAGTTCTTC.

The J gene is TRBJ2-5, the V gene TRBV3-1; a weak D match, TRBD2 (6 bases). The V end lost 2 bases, the J end lost 5 bases, and 18 bases lay between the germline ends. The germline V gene encodes CDR1 LGHDT and CDR2 YNNKEL (reference sequence). CDR3 size: 16 residues. The CDR3 sequence: CASSQYGPPGGETQYF. The DNA for the CDR3 is TGTGCCAGCAGCCAATACGGACCACCCGGAGGGGAGACCCAGTACTTC.

The chain joins TRBV29-1 to TRBJ2-3; no firm D call. Trimming removed 4 bases from V and 0 bases from J, with 11 bases in between. CDR1 is SQVTM and CDR2 is ANQGSEA in the germline V gene. This CDR3 spans 14 amino acids. CDR3 loop: CSVGSRISTDTQYF. CDR3 DNA: TGCAGCGTTGGTTCCAGGATCAGCACAGATACGCAGTATTTT.

This clonotype was recorded at least ten times. The V call is TRBV20-1, the J call TRBJ1-6; the D is unclear. Trimming removed 3 bases at V and 7 bases at J, with 19 bases between. Per the germline V gene, CDR1 is DFQATT and CDR2 is SNEGSKA (reference sequence). The length of the CDR3 is 16 residues. The chain's CDR3 is CSARESPTPLNSPLHF. In DNA, the CDR3 is TGCAGTGCTAGGGAGTCACCAACTCCGCTAAATTCACCCCTCCACTTT.

This clonotype was seen a few times. This sequence joins TRBV5-1 and TRBJ1-1; the D is unclear. V was pared by 5 bases and J by 0 bases, with 8 bases between. Germline V CDR1 and CDR2: SGHRS, YFSETQ. The length of the CDR3 is 13 residues. CDR3 coding DNA: TGCGCCAGCAGGTTAGGGCTGAACACTGAAGCTTTCTTT. Residues: CASRLGLNTEAFF.

The table lists this clonotype with a few counts. The rearrangement links TRBV5-1 to TRBJ2-1; D unresolved. The CDR3 extends over 16 amino acids. Germline V CDR1 and CDR2: SGHRS, YFSETQ. Trimming stripped 0 bases from V and 0 bases from J, with 10 bases between. CDR3 sequence reads: CASSLALQGSYNEQFF. Written as DNA, the CDR3 is TGCGCCAGCAGCTTGGCCCTTCAAGGCTCCTACAATGAGCAGTTCTTC.

The chain combines TRBV4-1 with TRBJ2-7; 9 bases fit TRBD2. The CDR3 spans 18 residues. Trimming took 1 base from V and 2 from J; bases not matched to a gene: 12. In germline, CDR1 is MGHRA, CDR2 YSYEKL. The CDR3 loop is CASSQVPPAGGGPYEQYF. The CDR3 DNA follows: TGCGCCAGCAGCCAAGTTCCCCCAGCGGGGGGAGGCCCCTACGAGCAGTACTTC.

This clonotype was picked up many times. J is TRBJ1-2 and V is TRBV5-1; unclear D gene. CDR3 length: 15 amino acids. The V gene lost 0 bases and the J gene lost 4 bases, with 13 bases spanning the gap. CDR1 SGHRS and CDR2 YFSETQ come from the germline V gene. CDR3 protein: CASSLAQPRGYGYTF. CDR3 sequence (DNA): TGCGCCAGCAGCTTGGCACAGCCGAGAGGCTATGGCTACACCTTC.

V is TRBV27 and J is TRBJ2-7, with TRBD2 as a possible D gene (6 bases). V was pared by 6 bases and J by 5 bases, with 14 bases between. Germline V lookup: CDR1 MNHEY, CDR2 SMNVEV (reference sequence). CDR3 size: 13 residues. The CDR3 DNA is TGTGCCAGCAGGGACGGGAGTTGGGACGAGCAGTACTTC. As protein: CASRDGSWDEQYF.

This clonotype appeared once. The chain combines TRBV6-5 with TRBJ2-1; D not resolved. Germline V gene sequence: CDR1 MNHEY, CDR2 SVGAGI. The V end was cut by 0 bases, the J end by 8 bases, with 5 bases between. The CDR3 sequence is 12 residues long. The CDR3 loop is CASSYSNHEQFF. CDR3 DNA sequence: TGTGCCAGCAGTTACTCGAATCATGAGCAGTTCTTC.

This clonotype was picked up a small number of times. The V and J genes are TRBV12-3 or TRBV12-4 and TRBJ2-5; TRBD1 aligns across 10 bases. Losses at the gene ends were 5 bases for V and 5 bases for J; bases not matched to a gene: 14. This CDR3 has 17 amino acids. CDR3 sequence: CASSASPRQGAKETQYF. The CDR3 DNA reads as TGTGCCAGCAGTGCGAGCCCCAGACAGGGGGCGAAGGAGACCCAGTACTTC.

The V call is TRBV7-9, the J call TRBJ2-2; D not resolved. Germline CDR1 reads SEHNR; CDR2 reads FQNEAQ (reference sequence). This CDR3 has 15 residues. Trimming cost V 8 bases and J 2 bases, with 15 bases left between them. The CDR3 sequence: CASPPTNINTGELFF. CDR3 nucleotide sequence: TGTGCCAGCCCGCCCACTAATATAAACACCGGGGAGCTGTTTTTT.